The entry below describes one T cell receptor (beta chain). Its antigen remains unknown. The CDR3 contains 14 residues. CDR1 is SGHTA, CDR2 FQGNSA, per germline. Trimming took off 5 bases at V and 7 bases at J, with 17 bases between the two ends. PCR amplification relied on 60 Vbeta primers (plus 13 Jbeta primers). TCRdb keeps only in-frame clones here, not all; method: immunoSEQ multiplex PCR. Altogether around 210,000 clones are present, around four fifths being singletons, with the ten largest covering about 0.5%. This specimen comes from a study of cytomegalovirus exposure and HLA in healthy donors. General study findings and limits: The investigators catalogued 150 to 200 TCR beta chains as cytomegalovirus-associated. In a later analysis, CMV-associated beta chains were mostly HLA-associated, it appeared.

Healthy bone marrow donors made up the donors. The receptor was isolated from a boy aged 5-17 years in good health and CMV-seronegative. V is TRBV7-2 and J is TRBJ1-2; the D is unclear. Sequenced input: PBMCs. The CDR3 region is CASSPTNSPGGYTF. The CDR3 DNA is TGTGCCAGCAGCCCGACCAATTCCCCGGGTGGCTACACCTTC.